This TCR beta chain originates from a study of cytomegalovirus exposure and HLA in healthy donors (dated by TCRdb to 2015 to 2018). Turning to the overall study: An earlier analysis of roughly 570 of the donors reported 250 to 300 Gb of sequence data and 95 million to 120 million unique TCR beta sequences obtained from about 180 million T cells. In the later analysis, no new phenotypic data were used to find candidate immune exposures; instead, reliance was placed on TCR beta sequences and their occurrence across donors. Besides the first cohort of about 730 subjects, a separate validation cohort made up of around 120 different subjects was used. Because of strong linkage in the cohort, roughly five DR-DQ haplotypes were treated as single units for association and clustering. A later genetic analysis used genome-wide SNP genotypes for about 65% of the roughly 700 donors, treating that subset as a discovery cohort. A later analysis re-examined previously published TCR beta repertoires from roughly 720 donors and added high-resolution HLA genotyping to investigate patterns of TCR occurrence. About 310 gigabases of sequencing data and approximately 85 million unique TCR sequences were included in an early release covering about 600 HLA-typed donors. All discovery cohort repertoires had been generated on a single sequencing platform. To predict cytomegalovirus infection status, the study brought together high-throughput TCR immunosequencing, statistical association of individual TCRs with disease status, and machine learning. Donor age, sex, ethnicity and CMV serostatus were compiled together with the repertoire data. The T cell repertoires of about 700 subjects were profiled by immunosequencing and related to cytomegalovirus serostatus. The study was designed to test whether signatures of past pathogen exposure could be identified by cataloging public T cell receptors. To decide whether each TCR beta V gene segment behaved as functional or pseudogenic, an earlier analysis of some 600 of the donors relied on high-throughput TCR beta sequencing. HLA typing included class I and class II loci at four-digit resolution. Among the approximately 400 genotyped donors, approximately 77% belonged to the genetic ancestry cluster associated with self-reported Caucasian donors. The number of typed donors differed by locus: about 620-630 for A, B, C, DRB1 and DQB1; 522 for DQA1; approximately 600 for DPA1; and some 430 for DPB1. On average, roughly 250,000 unique TCR beta nucleotide sequences were sequenced per donor among a few hundred genotyped donors of the cohort, with roughly 18% of those sequences being non-productive. Overall study outcomes, separate from this receptor: Most CMV-associated TCR beta chains appeared to be HLA-restricted in a later analysis, and the HLA associations seemed to be driven largely by CMV exposure. A further reported finding was that TCR beta sequences accurately predicted the HLA-A and HLA-B alleles for most subjects in the first cohort. In this cohort, only TCR beta chains were sequenced, and detectable features were limited by the absence of alpha or paired-chain data. In a later genetic analysis, a missense DCLRE1C variant was associated with V-gene and J-gene trimming of TCR beta chains, and the association was replicated in an independent cohort. In a later genetic analysis, fewer N-insertions in productive TCRs were reported among donors in an Asian-associated ancestry cluster than the roughly 640-donor mean. Linkage disequilibrium might explain the correlated functional status among segregating V segments, but an unknown experimental factor could not be ruled out. The authors suggested that the approach could potentially be extended to other disease states and immunological phenotypes. An earlier analysis of 587 of the donors showed that most TCR beta V segments appeared in productive rearrangements either about 90% or about 30% of the time, which broadly matched IMGT annotations. The study gave a list of about 160 TCR beta chains associated with cytomegalovirus. A cluster of highly shared sequence variants was judged likely to represent a technical artifact of the sequencing pipeline. In a later analysis, the rate of TCR association differed among HLA loci, with DRB1 alleles having the most associated TCRs and HLA-C alleles having the fewest. In a later analysis, HLA-associated TCR beta chains were found to be more clonally expanded and to have lower generation probabilities than equally common non-associated chains. The classifier was reported to diagnose cytomegalovirus status with high specificity and sensitivity in both the original cohort and the validation cohort. Because some donors lacked HLA typing at each locus, the association tests relied only on the typed subset. In a later analysis, several top co-occurrence clusters were reported to appear linked to parvovirus B19, influenza, CMV and Epstein-Barr virus. The presence/absence analyses assumed that sequencing depth was roughly uniform across donors, and that assumption may not be true. A later analysis associated some 17,000 TCR beta sequences with specific HLA alleles at a false discovery rate of 0.05. Strong co-occurrence of HLA alleles, especially DR and DQ, made assigning TCR associations to individual alleles difficult. The 87-base-pair reads could not distinguish some IMGT-functional V segments, including TRBV6-2 and TRBV6-3, so those segments were excluded. For the cohort, immune exposure information was limited to CMV serostatus. While some public TCRs were present in many individuals, most TCR sequences turned up only very rarely across donors. Three of the identified cytomegalovirus-associated TCR beta chains were confirmed in vitro to be specific for cytomegalovirus antigens. Seventeen rarely observed V segments, including chromosome 9 orphons, were excluded from the earlier analysis of some 590 of the donors because counts were too low.

V and J are truncated by 2 bases and 0 bases respectively, leaving an intervening sequence of 2 bases. The germline V gene gives CDR1 as MDHEN and CDR2 as SYDVKM. From the cysteine up to the phenylalanine, the CDR3 has a length of 13 residues. The sequence is cut down to CDR3 DNA, 39 bases in frame from base 1. In regard to this clone: Its antigen is unknown. Base qualities are not provided; no much larger clone lies one nucleotide away.

The library was generated by the immunoSEQ multiplex PCR assay. For the multiplex PCR, a mixture combining 60 forward primers for TCR Vbeta segments and 13 reverse primers for TCR Jbeta segments was used. A multiplex PCR assay on genomic DNA amplified the CDR3 region of rearranged TCR beta genes. The amplified TCR beta libraries were sequenced on the Illumina HiSeq System as 87-base-pair reads. From the authors' description of their analysis: A later analysis tallied roughly 76 million unique TCR beta chains across the 700 or so repertoires, and approximately 9.9 million of those chains were shared by two or more donors. A nearest-neighbor algorithm error-corrected the raw reads and collapsed the reads into unique sequences, merging closely related sequences to remove PCR and sequencing errors. Alignment of CDR3 sequences to IMGT reference sequences was used to assign V, D and J gene segments. Each retained sequence needed at least a six-nucleotide match to both a V gene segment and a J gene segment. A rearrangement counted as productive if the CDR3 had no stop codons and remained in frame with V and J, and every other rearrangement counted as non-productive. Following IMGT convention, CDR3 was defined as the stretch from the second conserved V-encoded cysteine up to the conserved J-encoded phenylalanine. Sequences without an unambiguous match to a single V gene segment were excluded from the earlier analysis of almost 600 of the donors. In an earlier analysis of approximately 590 of the donors, a V segment was called functional when productive rearrangements were above 56.7%, and segregating when the standard deviation between donors exceeded 5%. A statistical classification framework was built for diagnosing cytomegalovirus status from the catalog of TCR beta chain sequences. In a later analysis, TCR nucleotide sequences were compared against IMGT/GENE-DB human TR gene sequences so that V and J genes could be assigned. Using the TCRdist pipeline, a later analysis assigned CDR3 sequences along with most-parsimonious VDJ recombination scenarios. In a later analysis, every TCR beta chain was defined by the combination of its CDR3 amino acid sequence and its V-gene family, and reads without a unique V-gene family were dropped. As a way to deal with suspected cross-contamination and a sequencing artifact, a later analysis dropped approximately 570 nucleotide sequences that were highly shared and had low generation probability. For each public chain, a later analysis derived a clonal expansion index from normalized ranks of inferred template counts within each repertoire. A later analysis computed generation probabilities with a VDJ recombination model fitted to out-of-frame rearrangements, and checked the results against IGoR. Hypergeometric tests were used in a later analysis to score TCR-TCR, TCR-HLA and TCR-CMV co-occurrence, with a repertoire-size bias correction applied to the TCR pairs. False discovery rates were estimated in a later analysis by permuting HLA or CMV assignments 20 times. In a later analysis, co-occurring TCRs were grouped using DBSCAN, and TCRdist sequence similarity was added for clustering within HLA-allele-positive subsets. Co-occurrence clustering excluded repertoires with fewer than 30,000 or more than 120,000 public chains, plus five with anomalous nucleotide sharing. TCRdb took over this immuneACCESS table, retaining in-frame rearrangements with V and J assigned. Such tables are incomplete; in checked studies, under half of the missing clones stem from an unresolved V gene, and the remainder is unexplained. Clonal size and the V and J genes are those of that table, whereas D and trimming came from the DNA. A total of 150,000 to 200,000 clones appear in this sample, 55% to 70% of them only once. Of the sample, about 2.5% is held by the ten largest clones.

The cohort consisted of 600 or so healthy bone marrow donors. All cohort members were sampled while nominally healthy, although unrecorded immune exposures were likely present. The donor was CMV seropositive and was included in the group of approximately 310 seropositive cohort members. A peripheral blood sample was collected from each donor, and TCR beta sequencing was performed on peripheral blood mononuclear cells. The Qiagen DNeasy Blood Extraction Kit was used to extract genomic DNA from the blood cell samples. The source material was PBMCs. The receptor's source is a woman aged 40-49 years in good health and CMV-seropositive. The chain links TRBV28 with TRBJ1-5; no D segment can be confidently identified. The CDR3 has the sequence CASSLLSNQPQHF. The DNA sequence reads TGTGCCAGCAGTTTACTTAGCAATCAGCCCCAGCATTTT.